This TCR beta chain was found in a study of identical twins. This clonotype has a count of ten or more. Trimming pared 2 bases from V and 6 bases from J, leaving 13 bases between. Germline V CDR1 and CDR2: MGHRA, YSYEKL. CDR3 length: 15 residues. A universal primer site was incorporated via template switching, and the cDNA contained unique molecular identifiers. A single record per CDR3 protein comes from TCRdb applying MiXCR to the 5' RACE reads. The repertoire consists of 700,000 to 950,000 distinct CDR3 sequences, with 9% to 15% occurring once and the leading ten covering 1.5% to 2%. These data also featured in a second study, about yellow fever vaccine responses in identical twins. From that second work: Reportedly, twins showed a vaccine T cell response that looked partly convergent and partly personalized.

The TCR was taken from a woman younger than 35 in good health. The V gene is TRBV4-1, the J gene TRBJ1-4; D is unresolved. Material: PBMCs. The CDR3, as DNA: TGCGCCAGCAGCCAAAAAACCGCAGTTTATGAAAAACTGTTTTTT. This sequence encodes CASSQKTAVYEKLFF.